This T cell receptor beta chain was sequenced in a study of beta chain features in type 1 diabetes. About the study: The study found patients and healthy donors alike in age, gender and cell yields. The number of sorted cells examined across all samples was around 98 million.

Germline V gene data show CDR1 as PRHDT and CDR2 as FYEKMQ (reference sequence). The CDR3 loop spans 14 amino acids. Between the trimmed V and J ends, which lost 8 bases and 1 base, there was a span of 15 bases. Naive, central memory, regulatory and stem cell-like memory cells within the CD4+ compartment were sorted using CD45RO/CCR7/CD25/CD127/CD95/CD27. Study observations and caveats: All four CD4+ subsets of Type 1 diabetes patients contained TCRB CDR3s that were moderately but significantly shorter.

Details on this clone: As yet, its antigen is unknown.

Expressed TCRB transcripts were sequenced, since all the RNA that had been isolated was reverse transcribed. This table comes from immunoSEQ multiplex PCR, and its TCRdb copy is limited to in-frame clones, with some not included. This table holds about 260,000 clones, roughly a quarter found once. The chain carries TRBV13 and TRBJ2-7, with a possible D match to TRBD1 (6 bases). The source of this sequence is a woman under 40 with type 1 diabetes. What was sequenced was naive CD4+ T cells from blood. The CDR3 region is CASQYSGTSYEQYF. Written as DNA, the CDR3 is TGTGCCAGCCAATACTCCGGGACATCCTACGAGCAGTACTTC. Full variable domain (rest looked up from reference TRBV13 and TRBJ2-7): AAGVIQSPRHLIKEKRETATLKCYPIPRHDTVYWYQQGPGQDPQFLISFYEKMQSDKGSIPDRFSAQQFSDYHSELNMSSLELGDSALYFCASQYSGTSYEQYFGPGTRLTVT.